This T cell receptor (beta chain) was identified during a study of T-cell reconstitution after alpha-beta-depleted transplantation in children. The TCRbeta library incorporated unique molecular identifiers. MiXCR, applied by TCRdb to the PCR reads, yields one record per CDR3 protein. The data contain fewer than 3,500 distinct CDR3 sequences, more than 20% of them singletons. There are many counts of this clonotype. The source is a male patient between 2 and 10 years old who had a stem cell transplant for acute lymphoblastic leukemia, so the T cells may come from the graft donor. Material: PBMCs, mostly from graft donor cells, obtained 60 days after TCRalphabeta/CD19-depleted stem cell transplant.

The CDR3 DNA is TGTGCCAGCTCACCAGGAGAGGGGGGCCAAGAGACCCAGTACTTC. It is translated as CASSPGEGGQETQYF. This sequence joins TRBV18 and TRBJ2-5; D is possibly TRBD1 or TRBD2 (6 bases each). The length of the CDR3 is 15 residues. Trimming stripped 2 bases from V and 1 base from J, with 11 bases between. The germline V gene has CDR1 KGHSH and CDR2 LQKENI.